This entry describes one T cell receptor (beta chain). The data were produced by immunoSEQ multiplex PCR, yet TCRdb's version contains in-frame clones alone and is incomplete. In the table there are 68,000 or so clones, 93% of which are singletons. The CDR3 spans 13 residues. V was pared by 7 bases and J by 6 bases, with 13 bases between. J is TRBJ2-1 and V is TRBV12-3 or TRBV12-4, with D uncertain. The sequence came from a man in his forties with rheumatoid arthritis. Source material: PBMCs. The CDR3 region is CASMRSVGNEQFF. The CDR3 DNA reads as TGTGCCAGCATGCGGTCGGTGGGCAATGAGCAGTTCTTC.